These 10 T cell receptor beta chains share one sample of origin, sequenced in a study of shared clonotypes between healthy human individuals. Terminally differentiated effector memory CD45RA+ cells were excluded by CCR7 positive selection of CD45RO-negative cells. The repertoire was sequenced with immunoSEQ multiplex PCR; TCRdb's copy has only in-frame clones and lacks some. The sample gives around 2,100,000 clones, roughly 95% of which show up once; around 1% is in the top ten. Material for sequencing was naive CD8+ T cells sorted from blood. The source is a man aged 18 to 29 in good health.

Details on this clone: Other DNA variants within this sample encode the same CDR3. The gene calls are TRBV9 and TRBJ2-5, with D uncertain. V was clipped by 0 bases and J by 2 bases, with 8 bases between them. Germline loops: CDR1 SGDLS, CDR2 YYNGEE. This CDR3 is built from 14 residues. The CDR3 reads CASSVGALQETQYF. The CDR3 nucleotides read TGTGCCAGCAGCGTAGGAGCTTTACAAGAGACCCAGTACTTC. The full variable domain, with the rest looked up from reference TRBV9 and TRBJ2-5, is DSGVTQTPKHLITATGQRVTLRCSPRSGDLSVYWYQQSLDQGLQFLIQYYNGEERAKGNILERFSAQQFPDLHSELNLSSLELGDSALYFCASSVGALQETQYFGPGTRLLVL.

The chain employs TRBV5-1 and TRBJ2-7; 11 positions match TRBD1. Trimming at V came to 4 bases and at J to 4 bases, leaving 10 bases not matched to a gene. There are 16 residues in the CDR3. Germline V gene sequence: CDR1 SGHRS, CDR2 YFSETQ. The CDR3 here is CASSPIGTGGQYEQYF. The CDR3, as DNA: TGCGCCAGCAGCCCCATCGGGACAGGGGGTCAATACGAGCAGTACTTC.

The V gene is TRBV4-3, the J gene TRBJ1-1; TRBD1 is a possible D gene (5 bases). This CDR3 is 15 amino acids long. Germline V lookup: CDR1 LGHNA, CDR2 YSLEER. Deletions cut 7 bases from V and 1 base from J, with 16 bases between. CDR3 coding DNA: TGCGCCAGCAACCGCGTTTGGGGCGGGAACACTGAAGCTTTCTTT. Amino acid sequence: CASNRVWGGNTEAFF.

The V and J genes are TRBV10-2 and TRBJ2-1, with D perhaps matching TRBD1 (5 bases). Trimming cost V 5 bases and J 8 bases, with 10 bases left between them. Germline loops: CDR1 WSHSY, CDR2 SAAADI. This CDR3 region has 12 residues. This chain's CDR3 is CASSSSGYEQFF. CDR3 in DNA: TGCGCCAGCAGTTCATCAGGGTATGAGCAGTTCTTC.

The gene calls are TRBV10-1 and TRBJ2-3; D not certain. V lost 3 bases to trimming and J lost 6 bases, with 7 bases between them. CDR1 is WNHNN, CDR2 SYGVQD, per germline (reference sequence). This CDR3 region has 12 residues. Here the CDR3 reads CASSDPADTQYF. DNA for the CDR3: TGCGCCAGCAGTGATCCAGCGGATACGCAGTATTTT.

V usage is TRBV4-1 and J usage is TRBJ2-3; TRBD2 aligns across 13 bases. CDR1 is MGHRA and CDR2 is YSYEKL in the germline V gene. CDR3 length: 17 amino acids. V lost 4 bases, J lost 3 bases, and 7 bases stayed unmatched. The CDR3 loop reads CASSPTLAGGLTDTQYF. Here the CDR3 DNA reads TGCGCCAGCAGCCCCACACTAGCGGGAGGGTTGACAGATACGCAGTATTTT.

The chain recombines TRBV7-9 with TRBJ2-3; 12 bases are a match to TRBD2. J gave up 1 base and V 2 bases, and 1 base lay outside the gene matches. The CDR3 totals 16 residues. CDR1 SEHNR and CDR2 FQNEAQ come from the germline V gene (reference sequence). Here the CDR3 reads CASSLLAGGGTDTQYF. CDR3 nucleotide sequence: TGTGCCAGCAGCTTACTAGCGGGAGGGGGCACAGATACGCAGTATTTT.

V is TRBV2 and J is TRBJ2-3, with 8 bases lining up with TRBD2. Per the germline V gene, CDR1 is SNHLY and CDR2 is FYNNEI. The V and J ends lost 3 bases and 4 bases, in that order; junction bases with no gene match: 6. This CDR3 contains 15 residues. CDR3 protein: CASSDDGGAPDTQYF. The CDR3 nucleotides are TGTGCCAGCAGTGACGACGGGGGGGCCCCAGATACGCAGTATTTT.

The rearrangement links TRBV7-6 to TRBJ1-5; no clear D. Germline values: CDR1 SGHVS, CDR2 FNYEAQ. The CDR3 runs to 13 residues. The V end lost 3 bases, the J end lost 3 bases, and 6 bases lay between the germline ends. In nucleotides, the CDR3 is TGTGCCAGCAGCTTCGGATACAATCAGCCCCAGCATTTT. This gives the protein CASSFGYNQPQHF.

The gene calls are TRBV19 and TRBJ1-5; D remains unclear. V was cut by 5 bases and J by 0 bases, with 11 bases left in between. Germline V gives CDR1 LNHDA, CDR2 SQIVND (reference sequence). The CDR3 spans 15 residues. The CDR3 region is CASSWGDLSNQPQHF. The CDR3 bases are TGTGCCAGTAGTTGGGGAGATCTTAGCAATCAGCCCCAGCATTTT.